A single sample gave rise to the 20 T cell receptor beta chains below, sequenced in a study of T cell responses to AZD1222 COVID-19 vaccine. Profiling relied on immunoSEQ multiplex PCR, and the TCRdb table lists in-frame clones only, not all of them. This sample has roughly 130,000 clones, with about 91% found just once. The sample was peripheral blood, taken on day 0 of AZD1222 vaccination. Receptors were obtained from an adult in good health.

The gene calls are TRBV12-3 or TRBV12-4 and TRBJ1-2; D is unresolved. Trimming left V 7 bases short and J 7 bases short, with 13 bases between. The CDR3 extends over 12 amino acids. CDR3 nucleotide sequence: TGTGCCAGCACTGCGGGGTCGCTTGGCTACACCTTC. This encodes CASTAGSLGYTF.

This chain links TRBV18 with TRBJ2-3; D might be TRBD2 (5 bases). The V end lost 8 bases, the J end lost 1 base, and 16 bases lay between the germline ends. There are 15 residues in the CDR3. Germline CDR1 is KGHSH and CDR2 is LQKENI. The CDR3 DNA sequence: TGTGCCAGCGGCAGCCTAGCAGTGGGCACAGATACGCAGTATTTT. This sequence encodes CASGSLAVGTDTQYF. Complete variable domain (other parts from reference TRBV18 and TRBJ2-3): NAGVMQNPRHLVRRRGQEARLRCSPMKGHSHVYWYRQLPEEGLKFMVYLQKENIIDESGMPKERFSAEFPKEGPSILRIQQVVRGDSAAYFCASGSLAVGTDTQYFGPGTRLTVL.

The chain combines TRBV27 with TRBJ1-2; D may be TRBD1 (6 bases). The CDR3 is 13 amino acids. V was trimmed by 6 bases and J by 3 bases, leaving 11 bases between them. Germline V gene data show CDR1 as MNHEY and CDR2 as SMNVEV (reference sequence). The CDR3 loop reads CASRNTGYYGYTF. Written as DNA, the CDR3 is TGTGCCAGCAGGAACACAGGGTACTATGGCTACACCTTC.

The gene calls are TRBV5-1 and TRBJ2-2, with TRBD2 matching 8 bases. Germline CDR1 is SGHRS and CDR2 is YFSETQ. Trimming cost V 0 bases and J 4 bases; bases outside gene matches: 5. This CDR3 spans 16 amino acids. The chain's CDR3 is CASSLARTSGTGELFF. CDR3 sequence (DNA): TGCGCCAGCAGCTTGGCCAGAACTAGCGGCACCGGGGAGCTGTTTTTT.

This chain connects TRBV3-1 (or the pseudogene TRBV3-2) to TRBJ2-1; either TRBD1 or TRBD2 may supply D (5 bases each). This CDR3 comprises 14 residues. Germline V lookup: CDR1 LGHDT, CDR2 YNNKEL (reference sequence). V gave up 4 bases and J gave up 8 bases, with 15 bases separating them. CDR3 coding DNA: TGTGCCAGCAGCCCCCGGGACCAGAGGTATGAGCAGTTCTTC. This gives the protein CASSPRDQRYEQFF.

The chain recombines TRBV7-3 with TRBJ2-2; TRBD1 aligns across 8 bases. The CDR3 has 18 residues. From germline, CDR1 is SGHTA and CDR2 FQGTGA. V gave up 6 bases and J gave up 5 bases; unmatched junction bases: 17. The CDR3 coding sequence is TGTGCCAGCAGGAAAAATGCGCTCCGGACAGGGCAAACCGGGGAGCTGTTTTTT. Translated: CASRKNALRTGQTGELFF. The complete variable domain, with remaining parts taken from reference TRBV7-3 and TRBJ2-2, reads GAGVSQTPSNKVTEKGKYVELRCDPISGHTALYWYRQSLGQGPEFLIYFQGTGAADDSGLPNDRFFAVRPEGSVSTLKIQRTERGDSAVYLCASRKNALRTGQTGELFFGEGSRLTVL.

The CDR3 protein is CASRATSGSYNEQFF. The CDR3 bases are TGTGCCAGCAGGGCAACTAGCGGCTCCTACAATGAGCAGTTCTTC. The chain uses TRBV2 and TRBJ2-1, with 8 bases identical to TRBD2. Germline CDR1 is SNHLY and CDR2 is FYNNEI. CDR3 length equals 15 residues. V shed 6 bases, J shed 0 bases, and the junction held 4 bases outside the gene matches.

The DNA for the CDR3 is TGTGCCAGCAGCAAGGGGGACAGTGCTAATTCACCCCTCCACTTT. Protein: CASSKGDSANSPLHF. This chain joins TRBV11-3 and TRBJ1-6; 7 nucleotides agree with TRBD1. Losses at the gene ends were 5 bases for V and 6 bases for J; bases not matched to a gene: 7. Germline V CDR1 and CDR2: SGHNT, YENEEA. This CDR3 spans 15 amino acids.

The chain joins TRBV19 to TRBJ1-4; D remains unclear. Trimming cost V 8 bases and J 8 bases, with 12 bases left between them. Germline V gene lookup returns CDR1 LNHDA and CDR2 SQIVND (reference sequence). CDR3 size: 12 residues. CDR3 sequence (DNA): TGTGCCAGTGCCGATTCGGGCGAAAAACTGTTTTTT. It yields the protein CASADSGEKLFF.

V and J are TRBV6-2 or TRBV6-3 and TRBJ1-6, with 9 bases matching TRBD1. Trimming took 5 bases from V and 6 from J; bases not matched to a gene: 5. Germline CDR1 and CDR2: MNHEY and SVGEGT. The CDR3 has 15 amino acids. The CDR3 coding sequence is TGTGCCAGCAGTAGACCGGGACAGGGTAATTCACCCCTCCACTTT. Amino acids: CASSRPGQGNSPLHF.

The gene calls are TRBV2 and TRBJ1-2, with 7 bases aligning to TRBD1. This CDR3 has 13 amino acids. Germline lookup yields CDR1 SNHLY and CDR2 FYNNEI. With 6 bases clipped from V and 6 bases from J, the junction kept 7 bases outside the gene matches. The chain's CDR3 is CASSATGLDGYTF. CDR3 DNA sequence: TGTGCCAGCAGCGCGACAGGGTTGGATGGCTACACCTTC.

This rearrangement joins TRBV4-1 to TRBJ2-2; 7 bases match TRBD2. This CDR3 has 14 residues. The germline V gene has CDR1 MGHRA and CDR2 YSYEKL. V shed 5 bases, J shed 5 bases, and the junction held 5 bases outside the gene matches. This CDR3 is CASSTGEGTGELFF. Here the CDR3 DNA reads TGCGCCAGCAGCACCGGGGAGGGGACCGGGGAGCTGTTTTTT.

This sequence joins TRBV14 and TRBJ1-6; unclear D gene. CDR1 is SGHDN, CDR2 FVKESK, per germline. The CDR3 has 13 amino acids. V lost 4 bases and J 5 bases, leaving 6 bases between the germline ends. The CDR3 DNA is TGTGCCAGCAGCCTCAGCGATAATTCACCCCTCCACTTT. Residues: CASSLSDNSPLHF.

This clone has just one count. The V and J genes are TRBV19 and TRBJ2-2, with a weak D call TRBD2 (6 bases). V lost 1 base to trimming and J lost 3 bases, with 9 bases between them. The CDR3 extends over 15 amino acids. Germline loops: CDR1 LNHDA, CDR2 SQIVND (reference sequence). The DNA for the CDR3 is TGTGCCAGTAGTATAGCGGGACTCTACACCGGGGAGCTGTTTTTT. Translating gives CASSIAGLYTGELFF.

This clone was detected once. The CDR3 nucleotides read TGTGCTAGTGGTTTGGGACAGGGGCCCCTTGATGGCTACACCTTC. Protein: CASGLGQGPLDGYTF. The chain carries TRBV12-5 and TRBJ1-2; 8 bases fit TRBD1. Germline assignment: CDR1 LGHNT and CDR2 FRNRAP. The CDR3 consists of 15 residues. The V gene end was trimmed by 1 base and the J gene end by 6 bases; junction bases not matched to a gene: 7.

This chain links TRBV6-5 with TRBJ1-5; TRBD1 agrees at 9 bases. From germline, CDR1 is MNHEY and CDR2 SVGAGI. The CDR3 has 13 residues. Germline trimming cut 5 bases from V and 9 bases from J; bases unmatched to any gene: 5. The CDR3 DNA reads as TGTGCCAGCAGTCGGACAGGGGCTACGCCCCAGCATTTT. Amino acid sequence: CASSRTGATPQHF.

The chain links TRBV29-1 to TRBJ1-1; 7 bases are a match to TRBD1. The CDR3 runs 12 residues. V trimming: 7 bases; J trimming: 3 bases; junction bases outside the gene matches: 5. Germline lookup yields CDR1 SQVTM and CDR2 ANQGSEA. DNA of the CDR3: TGCAGCGGGGGGACAGAGGACACTGAAGCTTTCTTT. It encodes CSGGTEDTEAFF.

This chain uses TRBV3-1 (or the pseudogene TRBV3-2) with TRBJ2-3; no reliable D call. CDR3 length: 13 amino acids. V was clipped by 5 bases and J by 4 bases, with 10 bases between them. Germline V CDR1 and CDR2: LGHDT, YNNKEL (reference sequence). The CDR3 sequence: CASSDLGADTQYF. The CDR3 DNA reads as TGTGCCAGCAGCGATCTAGGTGCAGATACGCAGTATTTT.

The rearrangement links TRBV13 to TRBJ1-4; D is undetermined. CDR1 is PRHDT, CDR2 FYEKMQ, per germline (reference sequence). Between the trimmed V and J ends, which lost 5 bases and 0 bases, there was a span of 10 bases. This CDR3 is 15 amino acids long. The CDR3 region has the DNA TGTGCCAGCAGCCGTTTCCGTGCAACTAATGAAAAACTGTTTTTT. Its translation is CASSRFRATNEKLFF.

The gene calls are TRBV6-5 and TRBJ2-7; no clear D. The germline CDR1 and CDR2 sequences are MNHEY and SVGAGI. Trimming pared 6 bases from V and 0 bases from J, leaving 12 bases between. The length of the CDR3 is 14 residues. CDR3 amino acids: CASSFLKSSYEQYF. In nucleotides, the CDR3 is TGTGCCAGCAGCTTTCTTAAATCCTCCTACGAGCAGTACTTC.